This T cell receptor beta chain was obtained from a study of blood T cell repertoires in COVID-19. Sequenced by immunoSEQ multiplex PCR; TCRdb stores in-frame clones only, minus some. The table records approximately 150,000 clones, about 85% of them present only once. CDR3 length: 16 residues. CDR1 is SGHNT and CDR2 is YYREEE in the germline V gene (reference sequence). V lost 3 bases, J lost 3 bases, and 7 bases stayed unmatched. The sequenced sample was PBMCs or T cells enriched from blood (not recorded which). The rearrangement uses TRBV5-4 and TRBJ1-4; TRBD1 agrees at 8 bases. The clonotype originates from a woman between 40 and 50 years old who had recovered from COVID-19. CDR3 nucleotides: TGTGCCAGCAGCTCCCAGGGGGCGGGGGCTAATGAAAAACTGTTTTTT. Translation: CASSSQGAGANEKLFF.